A selection of T cell receptor beta chains follows, all from one sample in a study of CD8+ T cells in alopecia areata. The data were produced by immunoSEQ multiplex PCR, yet TCRdb's version contains in-frame clones alone and is incomplete. The data hold over 80,000 clones, with 44% observed a single time. This material consisted of CD8+ T cells sorted from blood, taken at week 24, from a patient treated with tofacitinib. The receptors here all came from a human donor with alopecia areata. Each CDR3 is given with its conserved first and last residue. D genes are given only for firm matches. Some rows have no size entry. The others give once, few or many, or a class for an expanded clone.

TRBJ2-7	TRBD1	TRBV6-5	NA	CASSDRAPYEQYF	TGTGCCAGCAGTGACAGGGCTCCCTACGAGCAGTACTTC
TRBJ1-5	NA	TRBV19	NA	CASSIDMGDQPQHF	TGTGCCAGTAGTATAGATATGGGGGATCAGCCCCAGCATTTT
TRBJ2-1	NA	TRBV27	NA	CASSYRPAPYNEQFF	TGTGCCAGCAGCTATAGACCCGCCCCCTACAATGAGCAGTTCTTC
TRBJ2-7	NA	TRBV20-1	NA	CSARVWSEQYF	TGCAGTGCTAGAGTCTGGTCCGAGCAGTACTTC
TRBJ2-7	TRBD1	TRBV19	few	CASSLGQGPYEQYF	TGTGCCAGTAGTCTAGGACAGGGGCCCTACGAGCAGTACTTC
TRBJ2-3	TRBD1	TRBV28	NA	CASRVAGGFTDTQYF	TGTGCCAGCAGAGTGGCAGGGGGCTTCACAGATACGCAGTATTTT
TRBJ1-1	NA	TRBV5-1	few	CASSLAGVDTEAFF	TGCGCCAGCAGCTTGGCCGGGGTCGACACTGAAGCTTTCTTT
TRBJ2-7	NA	TRBV19	few	CASSEGRYSEQYF	TGTGCCAGTAGTGAAGGACGGTACAGCGAGCAGTACTTC
TRBJ1-1	TRBD1	TRBV7-3	few	CASSPGGTVGPMNTEAFF	TGTGCCAGCAGCCCCGGGGGGACAGTGGGCCCTATGAACACTGAAGCTTTCTTT
TRBJ2-2	TRBD2	TRBV5-8	NA	CASSFGAGGPGGELFF	TGTGCCAGCAGCTTCGGAGCGGGAGGGCCCGGCGGGGAGCTGTTTTTT
TRBJ1-1	NA	TRBV28	NA	CASSFAGGGNTEAFF	TGTGCCAGCAGTTTTGCCGGGGGAGGTAACACTGAAGCTTTCTTT
TRBJ2-3	NA	TRBV29-1	NA	CSVESGEYTQYF	TGCAGCGTTGAATCGGGAGAGTATACGCAGTATTTT
TRBJ2-7	NA	TRBV4-3	NA	CASSRTVYSYEQYF	TGCGCCAGCAGCCGCACGGTTTACTCCTACGAGCAGTACTTC
TRBJ2-1	TRBD2	TRBV5-1	once	CASSLTSGTLNEQFF	TGCGCCAGCAGCTTGACTAGCGGGACTTTGAATGAGCAGTTCTTC
TRBJ2-1	NA	TRBV6-1	few	CASSDRQGAGNEQFF	TGTGCCAGCAGTGACCGACAGGGTGCGGGGAATGAGCAGTTCTTC
TRBJ1-3	NA	TRBV30	NA	CAWSAGPVGNTIYF	TGTGCCTGGAGCGCAGGACCAGTTGGAAACACCATATATTTT
TRBJ2-7	NA	TRBV14	NA	CASSQDGRAYEQYF	TGTGCCAGCAGCCAAGACGGCAGAGCCTACGAGCAGTACTTC